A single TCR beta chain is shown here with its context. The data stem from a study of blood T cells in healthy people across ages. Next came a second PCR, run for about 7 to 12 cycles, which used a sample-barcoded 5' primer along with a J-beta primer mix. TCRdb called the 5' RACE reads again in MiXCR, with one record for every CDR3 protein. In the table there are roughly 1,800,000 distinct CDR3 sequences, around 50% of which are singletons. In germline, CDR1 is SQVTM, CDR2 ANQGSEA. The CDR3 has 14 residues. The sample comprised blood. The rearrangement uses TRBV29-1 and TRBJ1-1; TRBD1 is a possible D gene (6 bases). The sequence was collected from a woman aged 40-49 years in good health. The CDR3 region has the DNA TGCAGTACTCGGACAGCCGTTCTGAACACTGAAGCTTTCTTT. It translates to CSTRTAVLNTEAFF.